Following are 31 T cell receptor beta chains from one sample sequenced in a study of OX40 agonist ivuxolimab in advanced cancers. Here immunoSEQ multiplex PCR was the method, and the copy in TCRdb shows in-frame clones only, minus some. The data hold 40,000 to 60,000 clones, with 79% observed a single time. Sequencing used CD4+ or CD8+ T cells sorted from blood, obtained in a trial of the OX40 agonist ivuxolimab. The receptor set was obtained from an adult with an advanced solid tumor such as melanoma, head and neck, liver or kidney cancer.

This chain joins TRBV2 and TRBJ2-7, with 7 bases identical to TRBD2. The ends lost 1 base at V and 3 bases at J; junction bases unmatched: 6. Looked up from germline, CDR1 is SNHLY and CDR2 is FYNNEI. The CDR3 covers 15 residues. CDR3 nucleotides: TGTGCCAGCAGTGAAGAGGGCGGGGGAGTCTACGAGCAGTACTTC. Translated: CASSEEGGGVYEQYF.

The gene calls are TRBV7-8 and TRBJ2-2; 8 bases fit TRBD2. The germline V gene has CDR1 SGHVS and CDR2 FQNEAQ. This CDR3 comprises 15 residues. With V trimmed by 5 bases and J by 2 bases, 4 bases remained unmatched. CDR3 DNA sequence: TGTGCCAGCAGCATTAGCGGGGAAAACACCGGGGAGCTGTTTTTT. Protein: CASSISGENTGELFF.

This clone was counted only a few times. CDR3 protein: CASSQTQGTYEQYF. CDR3 in DNA: TGCGCCAGCAGCCAGACCCAGGGTACCTACGAGCAGTACTTC. This chain uses TRBV4-3 with TRBJ2-7, with a weak D call TRBD1 (5 bases). Deletions cut 3 bases from V and 2 bases from J, with 11 bases between. The CDR3 is made up of 14 amino acids. CDR1 is LGHNA and CDR2 is YSLEER in the germline V gene.

This chain uses TRBV5-8 with TRBJ2-3, with 8 bases matching TRBD1. Per germline, CDR1 SGHTS and CDR2 YDEGEE. This CDR3 spans 14 amino acids. The V gene end was trimmed by 2 bases and the J gene end by 6 bases; junction bases not matched to a gene: 5. The CDR3 bases are TGTGCCAGCAGCTTCGGACAGGGTATCGATACGCAGTATTTT. This codes for CASSFGQGIDTQYF.

The CDR3 sequence is CASSPLGKETQYF. In DNA, the CDR3 is TGTGCCAGCTCACCACTAGGGAAAGAGACCCAGTACTTC. The V call is TRBV18, the J call TRBJ2-5; D unresolved. CDR1 KGHSH and CDR2 LQKENI come from the germline V gene. This CDR3 is built from 13 residues. The V end was cut by 1 base, the J end by 3 bases, with 6 bases between.

The chain has TRBV7-7 and TRBJ2-3; 8 bases line up with TRBD1. J gave up 5 bases and V 4 bases, and 5 bases lay outside the gene matches. The CDR3 contains 14 residues. Germline V gene sequence: CDR1 SSHAT, CDR2 FNYEAQ (reference sequence). CDR3 sequence reads: CASSSGQGGDTQYF. In DNA, the CDR3 is TGTGCCAGCAGCTCTGGACAGGGAGGAGATACGCAGTATTTT.

V gene TRBV19 combines with J gene TRBJ2-2; D is possibly TRBD1 (5 bases). The CDR3 contains 13 residues. CDR1 and CDR2 (germline): LNHDA, SQIVND (reference sequence). V shed 8 bases and J shed 11 bases, with 18 bases lying between them. The CDR3 protein is CASRQDNFGELFF. The CDR3 region has the DNA TGTGCCAGTCGTCAGGACAACTTCGGCGAGCTGTTTTTT.

The rearrangement joins TRBV7-9 to TRBJ2-3; D remains unclear. The CDR3 runs to 14 residues. The V gene lost 7 bases and the J gene lost 4 bases, with 15 bases spanning the gap. The germline CDR1 and CDR2 sequences are SEHNR and FQNEAQ (reference sequence). CDR3 sequence (DNA): TGTGCCAGCACTGACCTGACGTCGGCAGATACGCAGTATTTT. Translation: CASTDLTSADTQYF. The complete variable domain, with remaining parts taken from reference TRBV7-9 and TRBJ2-3, reads DTGVSQNPRHKITKRGQNVTFRCDPISEHNRLYWYRQTLGQGPEFLTYFQNEAQLEKSRLLSDRFSAERPKGSFSTLEIQRTEQGDSAMYLCASTDLTSADTQYFGPGTRLTVL.

The chain joins TRBV14 to TRBJ2-1, with unresolved D. The CDR3 is 17 residues long. V shed 6 bases and J shed 5 bases, with 23 bases lying between them. Germline assignment: CDR1 SGHDN and CDR2 FVKESK. In nucleotides, the CDR3 is TGTGCCAGCAGTCCTTCCCGCGTCCAGCAAAGGGACAATGAGCAGTTCTTC. Its translation is CASSPSRVQQRDNEQFF.

V usage is TRBV5-1 and J usage is TRBJ2-2; TRBD2 matches at 8 bases. V lost 4 bases and J lost 2; bases outside the gene matches: 4. Germline lookup yields CDR1 SGHRS and CDR2 YFSETQ. This CDR3 spans 15 amino acids. Here the CDR3 reads CASSRLAPNTGELFF. The CDR3 bases are TGCGCCAGCAGCCGACTAGCGCCTAACACCGGGGAGCTGTTTTTT.

The chain combines TRBV7-6 with TRBJ1-2; D is perhaps TRBD1 (5 bases). The CDR3 consists of 14 residues. Germline values: CDR1 SGHVS, CDR2 FNYEAQ. Trimming cost V 4 bases and J 8 bases, with 17 bases left between them. CDR3 loop: CASSSAEGLGGYTF. The CDR3 DNA is TGTGCCAGCAGCTCGGCGGAGGGGCTGGGGGGCTACACCTTC.

The chain recombines TRBV7-2 with TRBJ2-5, with 8 nucleotides matching TRBD2. Per germline, CDR1 SGHTA and CDR2 FQGNSA. Trimming cost V 5 bases and J 1 base; bases outside gene matches: 3. The CDR3 runs to 14 residues. The CDR3 nucleotides are TGTGCCAGCAGCCAAACTAGCGGCCAAGAGACCCAGTACTTC. Amino acids: CASSQTSGQETQYF.

The chain employs TRBV27 and TRBJ2-3, with 9 positions matching TRBD2. J was trimmed by 3 bases and V by 7 bases; bases with no gene match: 11. Germline V lookup: CDR1 MNHEY, CDR2 SMNVEV (reference sequence). This CDR3 is 16 amino acids long. The CDR3 sequence is CASNPLASGETDTQYF. The CDR3 DNA follows: TGTGCCAGCAATCCCCTGGCTAGCGGGGAAACAGATACGCAGTATTTT.

The gene calls are TRBV28 and TRBJ2-1, with D tentatively TRBD2 (6 bases). This CDR3 is built from 14 residues. Deletions cut 3 bases from V and 7 bases from J, with 13 bases between. The germline V gene encodes CDR1 MDHEN and CDR2 SYDVKM. CDR3 region: CASSFSGGRNEQFF. CDR3 coding DNA: TGTGCCAGCAGTTTTTCTGGAGGGCGGAATGAGCAGTTCTTC.

This clone has only one observation. This rearrangement joins TRBV4-3 to TRBJ1-2; 8 bases fit TRBD1. Germline V gene sequence: CDR1 LGHNA, CDR2 YSLEER. This CDR3 comprises 13 residues. J gave up 9 bases and V 2 bases, and 5 bases lay outside the gene matches. The CDR3 is CASSQIQGESYTF. DNA for the CDR3: TGCGCCAGCAGCCAAATACAGGGGGAGAGCTACACCTTC.

This sequence joins TRBV19 and TRBJ1-6; 7 bases map to TRBD1. CDR3 length: 15 amino acids. Per germline, CDR1 LNHDA and CDR2 SQIVND (reference sequence). Trimming at V came to 8 bases and at J to 0 bases, leaving 4 bases not matched to a gene. The CDR3 DNA reads TGTGCCAGTCGGGACAGCAGCTCCTATAATTCACCCCTCCACTTT. Protein sequence: CASRDSSSYNSPLHF.

This clone was seen only a few times. The rearrangement joins TRBV29-1 to TRBJ2-2, with D unclear. Germline V gene sequence: CDR1 SQVTM, CDR2 ANQGSEA. This CDR3 contains 14 residues. With 5 bases removed from V and 1 base from J, the gap between germline ends came to 11 bases. The CDR3, as DNA: TGCAGCGTTCGGAAAGCGTTGAACACCGGGGAGCTGTTTTTT. It is translated as CSVRKALNTGELFF.

This clone has a single count. The genes are TRBV4-1 and TRBJ2-1; a possible D gene is TRBD1 (5 bases). The V end lost 5 bases, the J end lost 5 bases, and 7 bases lay between the germline ends. Germline V gene data show CDR1 as MGHRA and CDR2 as YSYEKL. The CDR3 is 12 amino acids. CDR3 residues: CASSTRDNEQFF. In nucleotides, the CDR3 is TGCGCCAGCAGCACCAGGGACAATGAGCAGTTCTTC.

This clone has a handful of counts. The V and J genes are TRBV6-1 and TRBJ1-5; no firm D call. The ends were cut back, 9 bases at V and 0 bases at J, with 9 bases in the middle. Germline V gene lookup returns CDR1 MNHNS and CDR2 SASEGT. This CDR3 has 13 amino acids. In DNA, the CDR3 is TGTGCCAGTAGAGGACTTAGCAATCAGCCCCAGCATTTT. Residues: CASRGLSNQPQHF.

This clone was observed a handful of times. This chain uses TRBV5-6 with TRBJ2-5; D may be TRBD1 or TRBD2 (5 bases each). The ends were cut back, 0 bases at V and 2 bases at J, with 8 bases in the middle. CDR1 is SGHDT and CDR2 is YYEEEE in the germline V gene. CDR3 length: 14 residues. The CDR3 sequence: CASSLVGEQETQYF. CDR3 coding DNA: TGTGCCAGCAGCTTGGTGGGGGAGCAAGAGACCCAGTACTTC.

The chain couples TRBV10-3 to TRBJ1-2; D is possibly TRBD1 (5 bases). The CDR3 extends over 14 amino acids. Germline lookup yields CDR1 ENHRY and CDR2 SYGVKD. V gave up 3 bases and J gave up 2 bases, with 10 bases separating them. CDR3 amino acids: CAISDLGQNYGYTF. For the CDR3, the DNA is TGTGCCATCAGTGACCTAGGACAAAACTATGGCTACACCTTC.

The chain has TRBV5-4 and TRBJ2-7; a possible D gene is TRBD2 (6 bases). Germline loops: CDR1 SGHNT, CDR2 YYREEE (reference sequence). The germline V and J ends were trimmed by 4 bases and 1 base, with 18 bases remaining between them. The CDR3 totals 16 residues. This CDR3 is CASSLSIGTASYEQYF. The DNA for the CDR3 is TGTGCCAGCAGCCTAAGCATAGGGACTGCTTCCTACGAGCAGTACTTC.

This chain uses TRBV7-9 with TRBJ2-6; TRBD2 matches at 7 bases. Losses at the gene ends were 5 bases for V and 0 bases for J; bases not matched to a gene: 7. CDR3 size: 17 residues. Germline V gene data show CDR1 as SEHNR and CDR2 as FQNEAQ (reference sequence). For the CDR3, the DNA is TGTGCCAGCAGCGGGAGCGGGGTCCCCTCTGGGGCCAACGTCCTGACTTTC. This encodes CASSGSGVPSGANVLTF.

This clone was detected a few times. The rearrangement links TRBV5-1 to TRBJ2-2; tentative D call: TRBD1 (6 bases). This CDR3 is built from 17 residues. Per germline, CDR1 SGHRS and CDR2 YFSETQ. Trimming left V 2 bases short and J 5 bases short, with 19 bases between. The CDR3 loop is CASSLMGAGSYTGELFF. CDR3 DNA sequence: TGCGCCAGCAGCTTAATGGGGGCAGGGTCATATACCGGGGAGCTGTTTTTT.

This clone occurred a few times. The genes are TRBV6-1 and TRBJ2-7; unclear D gene. Per germline, CDR1 MNHNS and CDR2 SASEGT. This CDR3 is built from 14 residues. Deletions cut 2 bases from V and 1 base from J, with 9 bases between. The CDR3 here is CASSELGRSYEQYF. DNA of the CDR3: TGTGCCAGCAGTGAACTTGGACGGTCCTACGAGCAGTACTTC.

The J gene is TRBJ2-2, the V gene TRBV7-9; D gene unclear. CDR1 SEHNR and CDR2 FQNEAQ come from the germline V gene (reference sequence). The CDR3 sequence is 13 residues long. The germline V and J ends were trimmed by 5 bases and 7 bases, with 11 bases remaining between them. CDR3 nucleotides: TGTGCCAGCAGCCTCTATGAGGACGGGGAGCTGTTTTTT. Protein: CASSLYEDGELFF.

The rearrangement links TRBV7-8 to TRBJ1-6, with D hard to call. V was pared by 4 bases and J by 10 bases, with 11 bases between. The CDR3 has 13 residues. Germline CDR1 reads SGHVS; CDR2 reads FQNEAQ. The CDR3 DNA sequence: TGTGCCAGCAGCTCGGACCAGCGATCACCCCTCCACTTT. This sequence encodes CASSSDQRSPLHF.

The rearrangement joins TRBV11-3 to TRBJ2-1; perhaps D is TRBD1 or TRBD2 (5 bases each). V gave up 4 bases and J gave up 5 bases, with 15 bases separating them. Germline assignment: CDR1 SGHNT and CDR2 YENEEA. The CDR3 spans 15 residues. The CDR3 DNA is TGTGCCAGCAGCTCGGGACCCCCGGGTAACAATGAGCAGTTCTTC. It is translated as CASSSGPPGNNEQFF.

The rearrangement joins TRBV15 to TRBJ1-2; 10 nucleotides align to TRBD1. Germline values: CDR1 LNHNV, CDR2 YYDKDF (reference sequence). CDR3 length: 14 amino acids. The V segment lost 1 base and the J segment 8 bases; nucleotides outside the gene matches: 4. DNA for the CDR3: TGTGCCACCAGCAGAGTAGGGACAGGGGACGGCTACACCTTC. This translates into CATSRVGTGDGYTF.

This chain joins TRBV5-5 and TRBJ1-4, with a weak D call TRBD1 (5 bases). The CDR3 runs 14 residues. Germline V gene sequence: CDR1 SGHKS, CDR2 YYEKEE (reference sequence). Trimming stripped 2 bases from V and 10 bases from J, with 15 bases between. The CDR3 region is CASSLAGRAGKLFF. DNA for the CDR3: TGTGCCAGCAGCTTAGCAGGCAGGGCGGGAAAACTGTTTTTT.

The CDR3 loop is CASSLAYEQFF. The CDR3 DNA follows: TGTGCCAGCAGCTTAGCTTATGAGCAGTTCTTC. The chain couples TRBV7-2 to TRBJ2-1; D gene unclear. This CDR3 region has 11 residues. V was shortened by 0 bases and J by 8 bases, with 2 bases between the two germline ends. Germline CDR1 is SGHTA and CDR2 is FQGNSA.